The 22 T cell receptor beta chains below were found in one sample sequenced in a study of siplizumab effects on memory and regulatory T cells. Generated by immunoSEQ multiplex PCR, the TCRdb table keeps only in-frame clones and is missing some. This table holds approximately 94,000 clones, around 97% found once. Source material: naive CD4+ T cells sorted from blood. All receptors derive from a human donor in good health.

The gene calls are TRBV5-1 and TRBJ1-2, with D maybe TRBD1 (6 bases). Germline lookup yields CDR1 SGHRS and CDR2 YFSETQ. This CDR3 comprises 14 residues. The germline V and J ends were trimmed by 4 bases and 6 bases, with 16 bases remaining between them. CDR3 region: CASSDSTQGHGYTF. The CDR3 DNA reads TGCGCCAGCAGCGACTCAACACAGGGCCATGGCTACACCTTC.

The V gene is TRBV18, the J gene TRBJ1-5; D gene uncertain. The V gene lost 4 bases and the J gene lost 9 bases, with 16 bases spanning the gap. The CDR3 length is 14 residues. CDR1 and CDR2 from the germline V gene are KGHSH and LQKENI. The CDR3 reads CASSQTSPEGPQHF. CDR3 sequence (DNA): TGTGCCAGCTCACAGACATCTCCGGAGGGGCCCCAGCATTTT.

J is TRBJ1-2 and V is TRBV29-1; maybe TRBD1 (5 bases). The CDR3 totals 14 residues. Deletions cut 1 base from V and 6 bases from J, with 15 bases between. The germline V gene has CDR1 SQVTM and CDR2 ANQGSEA. This CDR3 reads CSVEGGWIADGYTF. CDR3 coding DNA: TGCAGCGTTGAAGGGGGCTGGATTGCAGATGGCTACACCTTC.

The gene calls are TRBV28 and TRBJ1-4; no firm D call. Germline loops: CDR1 MDHEN, CDR2 SYDVKM. Trimming removed 6 bases from V and 0 bases from J, with 11 bases in between. This CDR3 region has 15 residues. This chain's CDR3 is CASSFLRATNEKLFF. The CDR3 DNA reads TGTGCCAGCAGCTTCCTACGAGCAACTAATGAAAAACTGTTTTTT.

This chain uses TRBV6-1 with TRBJ2-7, with 12 positions matching TRBD2. The CDR3 is 16 amino acids. The germline V gene has CDR1 MNHNS and CDR2 SASEGT. V shed 4 bases, J shed 2 bases, and the junction held 6 bases outside the gene matches. CDR3 sequence (DNA): TGTGCCAGCAGTGCCATGACTAGCGGGGGACCCTACGAGCAGTACTTC. Translation gives CASSAMTSGGPYEQYF.

The chain joins TRBV29-1 to TRBJ1-1, with 8 bases matching TRBD1. The germline V gene has CDR1 SQVTM and CDR2 ANQGSEA. The CDR3 runs to 13 residues. J was trimmed by 4 bases and V by 4 bases; bases with no gene match: 5. The CDR3 loop reads CSVGEQGVTEAFF. CDR3 sequence (DNA): TGCAGCGTTGGTGAACAGGGGGTCACTGAAGCTTTCTTT.

This rearrangement joins TRBV5-1 to TRBJ1-1; D possibly corresponds to TRBD1 (5 bases). Deletions cut 6 bases from V and 0 bases from J, with 15 bases between. The CDR3 covers 15 residues. CDR1 and CDR2 from the germline V gene are SGHRS and YFSETQ. The CDR3 sequence is CASTPSGGMNTEAFF. The CDR3 coding sequence is TGCGCCAGCACGCCCTCTGGGGGTATGAACACTGAAGCTTTCTTT.

V is TRBV20-1 and J is TRBJ2-3, with no clear D. Trimming took 5 bases from V and 3 from J, leaving 3 bases between them. CDR1 DFQATT and CDR2 SNEGSKA come from the germline V gene (reference sequence). The CDR3 runs to 10 residues. In DNA form, the CDR3 reads TGCAGTGCTGCGACAGATACGCAGTATTTT. Translating it yields CSAATDTQYF.

This rearrangement joins TRBV27 to TRBJ1-2, with 9 nucleotides matching TRBD1. CDR3 length: 15 residues. Germline V gives CDR1 MNHEY, CDR2 SMNVEV (reference sequence). The V and J ends lost 6 bases and 4 bases, in that order; junction bases with no gene match: 9. The CDR3 reads CASRGTGREGYGYTF. CDR3 sequence (DNA): TGTGCCAGCAGGGGGACAGGGCGAGAAGGCTATGGCTACACCTTC.

The genes are TRBV23-1 and TRBJ2-1; no clear D. TRBV23-1 is labeled an ORF, and its function is uncertain. Trimming left V 8 bases short and J 2 bases short, with 16 bases between. CDR3 length equals 15 residues. The CDR3 sequence: CASGVGGDTYNEQFF. As DNA, the CDR3 is TGCGCCAGCGGGGTTGGCGGTGACACCTACAATGAGCAGTTCTTC.

This chain uses TRBV27 with TRBJ1-5; TRBD1 agrees at 7 bases. Germline values: CDR1 MNHEY, CDR2 SMNVEV (reference sequence). Unmatched junction bases numbered 7, after V lost 5 bases and J lost 6 bases. The CDR3 has 14 amino acids. The CDR3 reads CASSINRGTQPQHF. The CDR3 DNA reads as TGTGCCAGCAGTATAAACAGGGGTACTCAGCCCCAGCATTTT.

The chain joins TRBV28 to TRBJ2-7; D remains unclear. V lost 4 bases and J 3 bases, leaving 7 bases between the germline ends. Per germline, CDR1 MDHEN and CDR2 SYDVKM. This CDR3 region has 12 residues. The CDR3 here is CASSSALYEQYF. CDR3 DNA: TGTGCCAGCAGTTCTGCCCTCTACGAGCAGTACTTC.

This CDR3 is CASSQDIVNTEAFF. In DNA form, the CDR3 reads TGCGCCAGCAGCCAAGATATTGTGAACACTGAAGCTTTCTTT. The V call is TRBV4-3, the J call TRBJ1-1; D not resolved. Germline loops: CDR1 LGHNA, CDR2 YSLEER. This CDR3 is built from 14 residues. V dropped 0 bases and J dropped 0 bases, with 5 bases sitting between them.

This clone was seen only once. V usage is TRBV6-5 and J usage is TRBJ2-7, with a weak D call TRBD2 (6 bases). Trimming took 5 bases from V and 2 from J, leaving 10 bases between them. The CDR3 runs to 13 residues. Per the germline V gene, CDR1 is MNHEY and CDR2 is SVGAGI. The CDR3 loop is CASSGTDTYEQYF. CDR3 DNA sequence: TGTGCCAGCAGTGGGACTGACACCTACGAGCAGTACTTC.

This clone was seen a few times. V usage is TRBV15 and J usage is TRBJ2-7, with D perhaps matching TRBD1 (7 bases). Trimming took off 0 bases at V and 7 bases at J, with 19 bases between the two ends. There are 16 residues in the CDR3. The germline V gene encodes CDR1 LNHNV and CDR2 YYDKDF (reference sequence). CDR3 nucleotide sequence: TGTGCCACCAGCAGAGATTATGGAGGGGGCGCGGGGGAGCAGTACTTC. Residues: CATSRDYGGGAGEQYF.

CDR3 DNA: TGTGCCAGCAGCTGGGAGGGACAGCCTAGGGAGCAGTACTTC. This translates into CASSWEGQPREQYF. The chain couples TRBV21-1 to TRBJ2-7. TRBV21-1 is a listed pseudogene. There are 14 residues in the CDR3.

The chain recombines TRBV7-9 with TRBJ2-5; 13 bases are a match to TRBD2. Trimming cost V 5 bases and J 3 bases; bases outside gene matches: 3. The CDR3 is 15 residues long. The germline gives CDR1 SEHNR, CDR2 FQNEAQ (reference sequence). CDR3 coding DNA: TGTGCCAGCAGCCTGGGACTAGCGGGGAAAGAGACCCAGTACTTC. Amino acid sequence: CASSLGLAGKETQYF.

This clone was detected only once. The genes are TRBV30 and TRBJ1-6; the D gene is possibly TRBD1 (6 bases). V dropped 7 bases and J dropped 6 bases, with 10 bases sitting between them. Looked up from germline, CDR1 is GTSNPN and CDR2 is SVGIG (reference sequence). The CDR3 runs 12 residues. The CDR3 sequence: CASDSLNSPLHF. DNA of the CDR3: TGTGCCTCGGACAGCCTTAATTCACCCCTCCACTTT.

The chain joins TRBV7-9 to TRBJ1-5; 9 bases fit TRBD1. V lost 1 base, J lost 2 bases, and 9 bases stayed unmatched. Germline V gene data show CDR1 as SEHNR and CDR2 as FQNEAQ (reference sequence). The CDR3 has 18 amino acids. For the CDR3, the DNA is TGTGCCAGCAGCTTAGGGACAGGGGCCGACGTGGGCAATCAGCCCCAGCATTTT. Amino acid sequence: CASSLGTGADVGNQPQHF. Based on the CDR3 plus reference TRBV7-9 and TRBJ1-5, the full variable domain is DTGVSQNPRHKITKRGQNVTFRCDPISEHNRLYWYRQTLGQGPEFLTYFQNEAQLEKSRLLSDRFSAERPKGSFSTLEIQRTEQGDSAMYLCASSLGTGADVGNQPQHFGDGTRLSIL.

This chain connects TRBV10-3 to TRBJ1-1; no clear D. Trimming pared 0 bases from V and 0 bases from J, leaving 8 bases between. CDR3 length equals 15 residues. The germline V gene encodes CDR1 ENHRY and CDR2 SYGVKD. CDR3 sequence reads: CAISESPGMNTEAFF. In DNA, the CDR3 is TGTGCCATCAGTGAGTCTCCTGGGATGAACACTGAAGCTTTCTTT.

The rearrangement uses TRBV19 and TRBJ1-4, with D possibly TRBD1 on 6 matching bases. Germline V CDR1 and CDR2: LNHDA, SQIVND (reference sequence). Trimming pared 6 bases from V and 8 bases from J, leaving 19 bases between. CDR3 length: 15 amino acids. The CDR3 DNA reads as TGTGCCAGTAGCAGGGACATCTCAAGGGGGGAAAAACTGTTTTTT. The encoded protein is CASSRDISRGEKLFF.

This clone was seen only a few times. J is TRBJ1-1 and V is TRBV18; no clear D gene. Looked up from germline, CDR1 is KGHSH and CDR2 is LQKENI. The CDR3 sequence is 14 residues long. V was trimmed by 1 base and J by 1 base, leaving 7 bases between them. The CDR3 spells CASSPLAANTEAFF. For the CDR3, the DNA is TGTGCCAGCTCACCACTCGCAGCGAACACTGAAGCTTTCTTT.